These 8 T cell receptor beta chains were sequenced from one sample in a study of fetal regulatory T cell absence and autoimmunity. Clones were sequenced by immunoSEQ multiplex PCR, and TCRdb holds only the in-frame ones, with some missing. The sample includes 95,000 or so clones, about three quarters of them seen just once. Source material: pancreas tissue. Receptors were obtained from a male donor with IPEX syndrome.

This chain connects TRBV27 to TRBJ2-1; possible D gene TRBD1, 5 bases. V lost 5 bases and J lost 8, with 10 bases in between. The CDR3 runs 12 residues. In germline, CDR1 is MNHEY, CDR2 SMNVEV (reference sequence). The CDR3 here is CASSRSRDEQFF. The CDR3 nucleotides read TGTGCCAGCAGTCGGTCCAGGGATGAGCAGTTCTTC.

V and J are TRBV7-9 and TRBJ1-4; D is unclear. V dropped 5 bases and J dropped 5 bases, with 12 bases sitting between them. The CDR3 extends over 14 amino acids. Germline lookup yields CDR1 SEHNR and CDR2 FQNEAQ (reference sequence). CDR3: CASSEGSSNEKLFF. The CDR3 nucleotides are TGTGCCAGCAGCGAAGGGTCCTCGAATGAAAAACTGTTTTTT.

The gene calls are TRBV6-1 and TRBJ2-5; 7 nucleotides agree with TRBD1. Germline V lookup: CDR1 MNHNS, CDR2 SASEGT. This CDR3 has 15 residues. J was trimmed by 5 bases and V by 2 bases; bases with no gene match: 8. CDR3 protein: CASSESAGGGETQYF. The CDR3 DNA is TGTGCCAGCAGTGAATCAGCAGGGGGTGGGGAGACCCAGTACTTC.

The chain has TRBV6-6 and TRBJ2-1; D is undetermined. The CDR3 loop spans 15 amino acids. The germline CDR1 and CDR2 sequences are MNHNY and SVGAGI (reference sequence). V shed 2 bases and J shed 2 bases, with 10 bases lying between them. The CDR3 reads CASSYETGTYNEQFF. The CDR3 DNA sequence: TGTGCCAGCAGTTACGAAACGGGCACCTACAATGAGCAGTTCTTC.

The chain has TRBV5-6 and TRBJ2-7; TRBD1 or TRBD2 may be the D gene (5 bases each). Germline CDR1 reads SGHDT; CDR2 reads YYEEEE. Trimming pared 3 bases from V and 4 bases from J, leaving 11 bases between. The CDR3 totals 13 residues. In DNA, the CDR3 is TGTGCCAGCAGCTCGGGACGGAATTACGAGCAGTACTTC. This translates into CASSSGRNYEQYF.

V gene TRBV6-6 combines with J gene TRBJ2-4; 10 bases agree with TRBD1. The CDR3 has 15 amino acids. The germline V gene has CDR1 MNHNY and CDR2 SVGAGI (reference sequence). Trimming removed 2 bases from V and 8 bases from J; junction bases left unmatched: 6. CDR3 residues: CASSYPRTGGDIQYF. The CDR3 region has the DNA TGTGCCAGCAGTTACCCCCGGACAGGGGGAGACATTCAGTACTTC.

The chain uses TRBV5-5 and TRBJ2-7; the D gene is possibly TRBD1 (5 bases). Trimming took 7 bases from V and 7 from J, leaving 21 bases between them. This CDR3 is 14 amino acids long. Germline-derived CDR1 and CDR2 are SGHKS and YYEKEE (reference sequence). The CDR3, as DNA: TGTGCCAGCGGTGACCAGGGCCTTTGGAGAGAGCAGTACTTC. It is translated as CASGDQGLWREQYF.

This clone was seen only a few times. This sequence joins TRBV10-2 and TRBJ2-1; D is perhaps TRBD1 or TRBD2 (7 bases each). The germline V and J ends were trimmed by 3 bases and 4 bases, with 16 bases remaining between them. The CDR3 loop spans 16 amino acids. CDR1 is WSHSY and CDR2 is SAAADI in the germline V gene. This CDR3 is CASSDTGEGFYNEQFF. CDR3 nucleotide sequence: TGCGCCAGCAGTGATACAGGGGAGGGTTTTTACAATGAGCAGTTCTTC.